This TCR beta chain was recorded in a study of blood T cells in healthy people across ages (dated by TCRdb to between 2014 and 2017). About the investigation overall: Template switching captured roughly one uniquely barcoded TCR beta cDNA molecule per two T cells in model experiments. Donors of different ages were randomly distributed across sequencing lanes to avoid experimental bias. The donors were divided into four age groups: young (average around 17 years), middle-aged (about 39), aged (62) and long-lived (82). Age-related changes in TCR beta repertoire diversity were measured in the study by deep sequencing normalized with unique cDNA molecular identifiers. For two donors (one aged 18 to 30 and one aged 80 or older), the study analyzed two additional independent replicas of 1 million unique cDNA reads from the same blood draw.

As concerns this clonotype: There is no known antigen for this receptor. A much larger clone sits a single nucleotide away, making a read error possible.

The method was 5' RACE. Sequencer: Illumina HiSeq 2500. A second PCR of roughly 7 to 11 cycles was performed with a sample-barcoded 5' primer and a J-beta primer mix. A unique molecular identifier was introduced onto each TCR beta cDNA molecule by a template-switch 5' adaptor carrying 12 random nucleotides. Each sample yielded at least 2.5 million CDR3-containing paired-end reads. All of the RNA was converted into first-strand cDNA using the Mint cDNA synthesis kit, with a TRBC-specific oligonucleotide serving as the primer. Following uracil-DNA glycosylase treatment, all cDNA underwent a first 18-cycle PCR with the universal primers M1SS and BC2_uni_R. In the authors' own workflow: For normalization, 1 million high-quality reads were randomly selected from each sample, with every read carrying a distinct molecular identifier. Reads with shared molecular identifiers were discarded instead of being binned into consensus sequences. MiTCR, set to a Q25 quality threshold and the strictest error-elimination algorithm, was used for CDR3 identification, clonotype clustering and error correction. Lower-bound total TCR beta diversity was estimated with a nonparametric unseen species model using Euler transformation. Through fastp at Q25 and MiXCR, TCRdb rebuilt clones from the public reads, retaining in-frame beta chains. Entries that share a CDR3 protein sequence are merged under the most common genes and DNA. None of the V and J calls come from the authors' own analysis; TCRdb made them. Present in this sample are 650,000 to 700,000 distinct CDR3 sequences, about 34% of which were seen just once. The top ten clonotypes cover 15% of the sample.

Inclusive of the bounding cysteine and phenylalanine, the CDR3 is 15 residues long. The sequence is cut down to CDR3 DNA, 45 bases in frame from base 1. CDR1 and CDR2 are read off the germline V gene as MGHRA and YSYEKL. Systemically healthy Caucasian individuals from Russia, 39 in total and aged about 6 to 90 years, were included as donors. Each donor gave ten milliliters of peripheral blood, collected into EDTA-treated Vacutainer tubes. Ficoll-Paque density-gradient centrifugation was used to isolate PBMCs, with at least 7 million obtained per sample. Total RNA, at least 6 micrograms per sample, was extracted from PBMCs with Trizol reagent. For every donor, flow cytometry on a PBMC aliquot measured the percentage of naive CD45RAhigh/CD27high T cells. Study-wide findings and limitations: Since profiling was done on bulk unsorted PBMCs, naive and antigen-experienced compartments could not be conclusively compared. Compared with the aged group, the long-lived group had more naive CD4+ T cells, fewer expanded clones and increased TCR diversity, a pattern suggesting age selection. Observed TCR beta diversity correlated strongly with the percentage of naive T cells measured by flow cytometry. As age increased, observed TCR beta diversity per million T cells dropped in a roughly linear way, and a significant reduction was already evident by age approximately 40. Total diversity estimates from one million sequenced T cells were considered lower bounds and underestimates. Because the CMV infection status of the donors was unknown, age-related changes in expanded clonotypes may potentially have been confounded.

Sequenced sample: blood. The chain is encoded by TRBV4-1 joined to TRBJ1-5; 7 central bases correspond to TRBD1. The TCR sequence derives from a woman older than 75 in good health. Donor details come from another sample of the same person, matched by shared clones. The CDR3 corresponds to CASNQVQGVYQPQHF. The sequenced DNA: TGCGCCAGCAACCAAGTTCAGGGGGTGTATCAGCCCCAGCATTTT.